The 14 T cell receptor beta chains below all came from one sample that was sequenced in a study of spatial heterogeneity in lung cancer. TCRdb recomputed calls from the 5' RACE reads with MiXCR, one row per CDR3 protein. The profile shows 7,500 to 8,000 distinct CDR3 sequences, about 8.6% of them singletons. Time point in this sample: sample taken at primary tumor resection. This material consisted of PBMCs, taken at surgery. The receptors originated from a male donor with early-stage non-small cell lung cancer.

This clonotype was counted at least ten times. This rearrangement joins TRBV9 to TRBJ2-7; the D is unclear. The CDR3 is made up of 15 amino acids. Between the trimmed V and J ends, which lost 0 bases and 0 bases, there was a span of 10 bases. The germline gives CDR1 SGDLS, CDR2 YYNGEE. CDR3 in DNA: TGTGCCAGCAGCGTAGGGAGCGCAAGCTCCTACGAGCAGTACTTC. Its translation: CASSVGSASSYEQYF.

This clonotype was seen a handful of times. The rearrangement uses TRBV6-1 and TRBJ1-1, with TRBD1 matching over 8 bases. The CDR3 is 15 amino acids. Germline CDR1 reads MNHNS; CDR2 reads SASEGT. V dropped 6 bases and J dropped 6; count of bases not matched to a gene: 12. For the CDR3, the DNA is TGTGCCAGCAGCCCCGGGACAGGAATGTTCGCTGAAGCTTTCTTT. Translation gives CASSPGTGMFAEAFF.

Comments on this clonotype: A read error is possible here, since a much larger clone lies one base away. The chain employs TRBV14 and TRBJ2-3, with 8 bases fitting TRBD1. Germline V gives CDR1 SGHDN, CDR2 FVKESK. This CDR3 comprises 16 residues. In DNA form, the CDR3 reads TGTGCCAACAGCCAAACGAATAGGACAGGGCTAGATACGCAGTATTTT. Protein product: CANSQTNRTGLDTQYF.

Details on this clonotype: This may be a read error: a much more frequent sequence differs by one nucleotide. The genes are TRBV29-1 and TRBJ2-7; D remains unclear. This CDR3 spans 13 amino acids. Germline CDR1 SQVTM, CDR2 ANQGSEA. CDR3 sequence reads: CSVASAESYGQYF. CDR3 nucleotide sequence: TGCAGCGTTGCCTCAGCCGAGAGTTACGGGCAGTACTTC.

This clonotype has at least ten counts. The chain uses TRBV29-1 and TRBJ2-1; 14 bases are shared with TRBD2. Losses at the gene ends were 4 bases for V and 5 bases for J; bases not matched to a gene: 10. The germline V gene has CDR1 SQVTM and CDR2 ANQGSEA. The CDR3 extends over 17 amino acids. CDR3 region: CSVVHLGLAGVNNEQFF. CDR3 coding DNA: TGCAGCGTTGTTCACCTGGGACTAGCGGGAGTAAACAATGAGCAGTTCTTC.

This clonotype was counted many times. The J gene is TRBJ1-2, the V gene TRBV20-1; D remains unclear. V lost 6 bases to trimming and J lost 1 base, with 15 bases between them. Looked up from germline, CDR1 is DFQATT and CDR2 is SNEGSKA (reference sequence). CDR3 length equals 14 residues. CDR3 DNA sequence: TGCAGTGCCCTAGCGTGGGGATTTAACTATGGCTACACCTTC. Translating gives CSALAWGFNYGYTF.

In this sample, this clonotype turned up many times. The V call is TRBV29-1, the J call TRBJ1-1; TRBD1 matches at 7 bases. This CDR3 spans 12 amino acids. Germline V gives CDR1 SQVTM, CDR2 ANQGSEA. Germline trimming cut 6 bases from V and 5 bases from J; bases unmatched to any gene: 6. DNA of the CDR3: TGCAGCGTAAGGGGGCAACGTACTGAAGCTTTCTTT. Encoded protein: CSVRGQRTEAFF.

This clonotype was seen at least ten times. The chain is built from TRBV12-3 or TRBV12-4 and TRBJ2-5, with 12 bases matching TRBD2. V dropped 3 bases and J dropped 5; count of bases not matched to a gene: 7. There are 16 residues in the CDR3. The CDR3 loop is CASSFLAGGPKETQYF. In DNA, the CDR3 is TGTGCCAGCAGTTTCCTAGCGGGAGGGCCGAAGGAGACCCAGTACTTC.

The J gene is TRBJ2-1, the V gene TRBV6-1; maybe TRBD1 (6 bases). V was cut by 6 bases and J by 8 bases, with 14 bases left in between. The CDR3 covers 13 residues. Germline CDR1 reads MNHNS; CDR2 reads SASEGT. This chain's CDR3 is CASRIGGRDEQFF. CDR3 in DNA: TGTGCCAGCAGGATAGGGGGTCGTGATGAGCAGTTCTTC.

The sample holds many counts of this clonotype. The CDR3 is CASSQVGYEQYF. CDR3 nucleotide sequence: TGTGCCAGCAGCCAAGTCGGGTACGAGCAGTACTTC. The rearrangement uses TRBV14 and TRBJ2-7; D unclear. CDR1 and CDR2 from the germline V gene are SGHDN and FVKESK. This CDR3 comprises 12 residues. V lost 1 base and J 4 bases, leaving 5 bases between the germline ends.

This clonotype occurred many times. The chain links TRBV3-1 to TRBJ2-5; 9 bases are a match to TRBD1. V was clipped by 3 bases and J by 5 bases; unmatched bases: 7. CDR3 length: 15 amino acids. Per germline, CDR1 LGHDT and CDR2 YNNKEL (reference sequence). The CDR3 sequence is CASSQGTGIWETQYF. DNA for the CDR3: TGTGCCAGCAGCCAGGGGACAGGGATTTGGGAGACCCAGTACTTC.

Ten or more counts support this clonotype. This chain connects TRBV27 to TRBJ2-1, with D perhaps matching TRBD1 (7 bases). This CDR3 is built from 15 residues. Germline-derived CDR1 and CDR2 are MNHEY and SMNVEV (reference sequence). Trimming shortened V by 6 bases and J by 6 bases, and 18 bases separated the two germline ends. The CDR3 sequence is CASSRFGGQSNEQFF. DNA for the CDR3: TGTGCCAGCAGCCGCTTCGGGGGACAGAGCAATGAGCAGTTCTTC.

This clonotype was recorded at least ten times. The CDR3, as DNA: TGTGCCAGCAGAGCCTACGCAGGTAGTGAGACCCAGTACTTC. This sequence encodes CASRAYAGSETQYF. The V gene is TRBV6-5, the J gene TRBJ2-5; D not resolved. V was clipped by 6 bases and J by 5 bases, with 16 bases between them. Germline V lookup: CDR1 MNHEY, CDR2 SVGAGI. CDR3 size: 14 residues.

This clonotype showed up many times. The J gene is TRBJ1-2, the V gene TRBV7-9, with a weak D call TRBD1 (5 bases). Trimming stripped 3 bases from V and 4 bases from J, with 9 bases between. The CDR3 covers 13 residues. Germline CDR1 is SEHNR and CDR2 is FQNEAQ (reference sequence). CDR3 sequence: CASSFSGFYGYTF. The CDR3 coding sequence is TGTGCCAGCAGCTTCTCAGGGTTCTATGGCTACACCTTC.